One sample yielded the 2 T cell receptor beta chains listed below, sequenced in a study of blood T cell repertoires in COVID-19. Profiling relied on immunoSEQ multiplex PCR, and the TCRdb table lists in-frame clones only, not all of them. The sample has 65,000 or so clones; about nine tenths are singletons. The source material was peripheral blood. These receptors all come from a man aged 45-65 years with active COVID-19.

The chain's CDR3 is CASSSRLAGGETQYF. CDR3 nucleotides: TGTGCCAGCAGCTCACGACTAGCGGGAGGAGAGACCCAGTACTTC. The V and J genes are TRBV9 and TRBJ2-5, with TRBD2 identical over 13 bases. The CDR3 is made up of 15 amino acids. The junction had 4 bases not matched to a gene; V was cut back by 4 bases and J by 4 bases. Germline-derived CDR1 and CDR2 are SGDLS and YYNGEE.

The chain uses TRBV29-1 and TRBJ2-3; TRBD2 might be the D (6 bases). Germline-derived CDR1 and CDR2 are SQVTM and ANQGSEA. The CDR3 totals 15 residues. V was trimmed by 7 bases and J by 8 bases, leaving 25 bases between them. The CDR3 DNA follows: TGCAGCGGCCTCGGGGGAGGTATTAGTATGGGTACGCAGTATTTT. Translated: CSGLGGGISMGTQYF.